A selection of T cell receptor beta chains follows, all from one sample in a study of memory CD4+ T cells and cytomegalovirus serostatus. The protocol was immunoSEQ multiplex PCR, while the TCRdb copy is restricted to in-frame clones and leaves out a portion. The sample includes about 54,000 clones, roughly 79% of them seen just once. Material for sequencing was memory CD4+ T cells from blood. These receptors were collected from an adult in good health and CMV-seronegative. CDR3s include the opening cysteine and the closing phenylalanine or tryptophan. The D gene is left open where the match is weak. Clone size is not always given. Where it is, it says once, few, many or a class for expanded clones.

J: TRBJ2-3; V: TRBV11-2; D: -; size: -; CDR3: CASSARRAGHYTDTQYF; DNA: TGTGCCAGCAGCGCCCGGAGGGCGGGGCACTACACAGATACGCAGTATTTT
J: TRBJ2-5; V: TRBV7-7; D: TRBD2; size: -; CDR3: CASSLTAGGQETQYF; DNA: TGTGCTAGCAGCCTTACAGCGGGGGGCCAAGAGACCCAGTACTTC
J: TRBJ1-1; V: TRBV27; D: -; size: -; CDR3: CASSPGGRGTEAFF; DNA: TGTGCCAGCAGTCCTGGAGGAAGGGGTACTGAAGCTTTCTTT
J: TRBJ1-1; V: TRBV28; D: -; size: -; CDR3: CASSFGSPEAFF; DNA: TGTGCCAGCAGTTTTGGGAGTCCTGAAGCTTTCTTT
J: TRBJ1-1; V: TRBV27; D: -; size: -; CDR3: CASSLYLGGTEAFF; DNA: TGTGCCAGCAGTTTATACCTCGGCGGCACTGAAGCTTTCTTT
J: TRBJ2-3; V: TRBV4-2; D: TRBD1; size: -; CDR3: CASSKGDRGDTQYF; DNA: TGTGCCAGCAGCAAAGGGGACAGGGGCGATACGCAGTATTTT
J: TRBJ1-2; V: TRBV27; D: TRBD1; size: -; CDR3: CASSFGTGSGYTF; DNA: TGTGCCAGCAGTTTTGGGACAGGGAGCGGCTACACCTTC
J: TRBJ2-1; V: TRBV30; D: -; size: -; CDR3: CAWSVQGRRNEQFF; DNA: TGTGCCTGGAGTGTACAAGGAAGACGCAATGAGCAGTTCTTC
J: TRBJ1-1; V: TRBV6-5; D: -; size: once; CDR3: CASGRGDNTEAFF; DNA: TGTGCCAGCGGACGCGGAGACAACACTGAAGCTTTCTTT
J: TRBJ1-3; V: TRBV19; D: TRBD1; size: -; CDR3: CASSQQGYGNTIYF; DNA: TGTGCCAGTAGTCAACAGGGGTACGGAAACACCATATATTTT
J: TRBJ1-2; V: TRBV5-4; D: TRBD1; size: -; CDR3: CASSPTGDYGYTF; DNA: TGTGCCAGCAGCCCTACAGGGGACTATGGCTACACCTTC
J: TRBJ1-3; V: TRBV5-1; D: -; size: -; CDR3: CASSLDRAVSGNTIYF; DNA: TGCGCCAGCAGCTTGGACAGGGCGGTCTCTGGAAACACCATATATTTT
J: TRBJ2-7; V: TRBV28; D: -; size: -; CDR3: CASRQPTAFGEQYF; DNA: TGTGCCAGCAGACAACCGACAGCCTTCGGCGAGCAGTACTTC
J: TRBJ2-1; V: TRBV7-9; D: -; size: -; CDR3: CASSLVAANNEQFF; DNA: TGTGCCAGCAGCTTAGTGGCGGCAAACAATGAGCAGTTCTTC
J: TRBJ1-2; V: TRBV30; D: TRBD1; size: -; CDR3: CACVPPPTAHRGRYGYTF; DNA: TGTGCCTGCGTCCCCCCCCCTACCGCTCACAGGGGGCGATATGGCTACACCTTC
J: TRBJ1-1; V: TRBV27; D: TRBD1; size: few; CDR3: CASSGGGGSTEAFF; DNA: TGTGCCAGCAGTGGCGGAGGGGGCTCCACTGAAGCTTTCTTT
J: TRBJ2-5; V: TRBV5-6; D: -; size: -; CDR3: CASSPGFQETQYF; DNA: TGTGCCAGCAGTCCAGGGTTCCAAGAGACCCAGTACTTC
J: TRBJ2-1; V: TRBV7-9; D: -; size: -; CDR3: CASSLAGRDLGGQFF; DNA: TGTGCCAGCAGCTTAGCGGGCAGGGATTTAGGTGGGCAGTTCTTC
J: TRBJ1-2; V: TRBV15; D: -; size: once; CDR3: CATSKAFYGYTF; DNA: TGTGCCACCTCTAAAGCTTTTTATGGCTACACCTTC
J: TRBJ2-6; V: TRBV7-9; D: -; size: -; CDR3: CASSLSISGANVLTF; DNA: TGTGCCAGCAGCTTAAGCATCTCTGGGGCCAACGTCCTGACTTTC
J: TRBJ1-1; V: TRBV7-8; D: -; size: -; CDR3: CASSLFRSARSSWGTEAFF; DNA: TGTGCCAGCAGCTTATTTAGATCGGCTAGGAGCTCATGGGGCACTGAAGCTTTCTTT
J: TRBJ1-2; V: TRBV28; D: -; size: few; CDR3: CASNVGGVGYTF; DNA: TGTGCCAGCAATGTGGGAGGGGTTGGCTACACCTTC
J: TRBJ1-5; V: TRBV10-2; D: TRBD1; size: -; CDR3: CASTHGQGVNQPQHF; DNA: TGCGCCAGCACTCATGGACAGGGCGTCAATCAGCCCCAGCATTTT
J: TRBJ2-2; V: TRBV27; D: TRBD2; size: -; CDR3: CASIISGLAVNTGELFF; DNA: TGTGCCAGCATCATTAGCGGACTAGCGGTAAACACCGGGGAGCTGTTTTTT
J: TRBJ2-3; V: TRBV4-1; D: -; size: -; CDR3: CASSQGYPEITDTQYF; DNA: TGCGCCAGCAGCCAAGGTTACCCAGAAATCACAGATACGCAGTATTTT
J: TRBJ1-5; V: TRBV6-6; D: TRBD1; size: -; CDR3: CASSYEGASQPQHF; DNA: TGTGCCAGCAGTTACGAGGGGGCAAGTCAGCCCCAGCATTTT
J: TRBJ2-3; V: TRBV5-1; D: -; size: -; CDR3: CASSLDSASGDTQYF; DNA: TGCGCCAGCAGCCTAGACAGTGCTTCTGGAGATACGCAGTATTTT
J: TRBJ1-2; V: TRBV7-9; D: -; size: -; CDR3: CASSSRAFGYTF; DNA: TGTGCCAGCAGTTCCAGGGCATTTGGCTACACCTTC
J: TRBJ2-3; V: TRBV28; D: -; size: once; CDR3: CASSSTRKLGRPSTDTQYF; DNA: TGTGCCAGCAGTTCGACCCGCAAGCTCGGGCGACCTAGCACAGATACGCAGTATTTT
J: TRBJ1-1; V: TRBV7-2; D: TRBD1; size: -; CDR3: CASSAGTGGWAFF; DNA: TGTGCCAGCAGCGCCGGGACAGGGGGCTGGGCTTTCTTT